This T cell receptor (beta chain) was recovered during a study of T-cell memory formation after mild COVID-19. This clonotype was counted a few times. Its antigen is not known. Regarding the study as a whole: Largely, contracting CD4+ clones fell within CM and EM, and contracting CD8+ clones within EMRA. The authors left the SARS-CoV-2 specificity of second-wave clones peaking on day 37 unconfirmed. Contracting clones from day 15 to 85 had balanced CD4/CD8; later expanders favoured CD4+.

Germline V gene lookup returns CDR1 MNHEY and CDR2 SVGAGI. There are 14 residues in the CDR3. V lost 5 bases and J lost 7, with 15 bases in between. TCRdb ran MiXCR on the 5' RACE reads and lists one entry per CDR3 protein. In the table there are 90,000 to 120,000 distinct CDR3 sequences, around 10% of which are singletons. The rearrangement links TRBV6-5 to TRBJ2-1; a weak D match, TRBD1 (7 bases). The sequenced sample consisted of PBMCs or a T cell subset sorted from them (not recorded which). This receptor was obtained from a man aged 18 to 30 who had mild COVID-19 (a few samples of this study predate the infection). Cell type and time point are not known. As DNA, the CDR3 is TGTGCCAGCAGTCCAGGGGGACTGTCGAATGAGCAGTTCTTC. Translated: CASSPGGLSNEQFF.